What follows describes a single TCR beta chain. This record belongs to a study of T cell changes during pregnancy in multiple sclerosis. CDR3 length: 14 amino acids. CDR1 and CDR2 from the germline V gene are SQVTM and ANQGSEA. Trimming removed 2 bases at V and 3 bases at J, with 14 bases between. The data were produced by immunoSEQ multiplex PCR, yet TCRdb's version contains in-frame clones alone and is incomplete. Seen here are 100,000 to 110,000 clones, around 92% observed once, and the top ten hold 1.9%. The sequence was obtained from a female donor with multiple sclerosis, enrolled in a pregnancy study. This chain joins TRBV29-1 and TRBJ2-7, with D tentatively TRBD2 (5 bases). Specimen: peripheral blood, collected after pregnancy. The CDR3 DNA is TGCAGCGTTGAATCCGAGGGTCTCGGCTACGAGCAGTACTTC. Its protein product is CSVESEGLGYEQYF.